These T cell receptor beta chains were read from a single sample in a study of CD8 T cells in ankylosing spondylitis. TCRdb fed the 5' RACE reads into MiXCR, producing one record per CDR3 protein. The data hold 220,000 or so distinct CDR3 sequences, with roughly 18% observed a single time. The sequenced sample was blood, either unsorted or a sorted T cell fraction (not recorded which). The origin of the receptors is a male donor with ankylosing spondylitis. The CDR3 runs from the conserved cysteine through the conserved F or W. D genes are given only for firm matches. A row's size may be missing; if present it is once, few, many or a size class.

d_call: .; cdr3_length: 13; v_call: TRBV13; clone_size: .; j_call: TRBJ2-5; cdr3_nt: TGTGCCAGCAGCTTGGAGGAGACAGGGACCCAGTACTTC; cdr3_aa: CASSLEETGTQYF
d_call: TRBD1; cdr3_length: 15; v_call: TRBV9; clone_size: .; j_call: TRBJ2-7; cdr3_nt: TGTGCCAGCAGCGGCATCGGGACAGGGAAGGACGAGCAGTACTTC; cdr3_aa: CASSGIGTGKDEQYF
d_call: .; cdr3_length: 14; v_call: TRBV6-7; clone_size: few; j_call: TRBJ2-2; cdr3_nt: TGTGCCAGCAGTACGTCAAGGGCAACCGGGGAGCTGTTTTTT; cdr3_aa: CASSTSRATGELFF
d_call: .; cdr3_length: 15; v_call: TRBV12-3/TRBV12-4; clone_size: .; j_call: TRBJ1-1; cdr3_nt: TGTGCCAGCAGTCCGGGGTGGGGGGGTCCAACTGAAGCTTTCTTT; cdr3_aa: CASSPGWGGPTEAFF
d_call: TRBD1; cdr3_length: 16; v_call: TRBV2; clone_size: .; j_call: TRBJ2-3; cdr3_nt: TGTGCCAGCAGGGACCCGACAGGGAATAAGACAGATACGCAGTATTTT; cdr3_aa: CASRDPTGNKTDTQYF
d_call: .; cdr3_length: 14; v_call: TRBV23-1; clone_size: few; j_call: TRBJ2-3; cdr3_nt: TGCGCCAGCGGACCGGGGCTTAGCACAGATACGCAGTATTTT; cdr3_aa: CASGPGLSTDTQYF
d_call: .; cdr3_length: 15; v_call: TRBV9; clone_size: many; j_call: TRBJ2-3; cdr3_nt: TGTGCCAGCAGCGTGGCTGGGGGAGTTGCAGATACGCAGTATTTT; cdr3_aa: CASSVAGGVADTQYF
d_call: .; cdr3_length: 15; v_call: TRBV21-1; clone_size: few; j_call: TRBJ1-2; cdr3_nt: TGTGCCAGCACCAGGAGAACGGACAGGGTACATGGCTACACCTTC; cdr3_aa: CASTRRTDRVHGYTF
d_call: TRBD2; cdr3_length: 19; v_call: TRBV12-3/TRBV12-4; clone_size: many; j_call: TRBJ2-1; cdr3_nt: TGTGCCAGCAGTTCCCCCCCCGGGACTAGCGGGATCTCCTACAATGAGCAGTTCTTC; cdr3_aa: CASSSPPGTSGISYNEQFF
d_call: .; cdr3_length: 14; v_call: TRBV29-1; clone_size: .; j_call: TRBJ2-3; cdr3_nt: TGCAGCGTTGAGCACAGGGAAGGGGCAGATACGCAGTATTTT; cdr3_aa: CSVEHREGADTQYF
d_call: .; cdr3_length: 15; v_call: TRBV29-1; clone_size: many; j_call: TRBJ2-7; cdr3_nt: TGCAGCGTTGTTGGGAGCGGTGGGAACGACTACGAGCAGTACTTC; cdr3_aa: CSVVGSGGNDYEQYF
d_call: .; cdr3_length: 13; v_call: TRBV2; clone_size: .; j_call: TRBJ2-7; cdr3_nt: TGTGCCAGCAGCGGAGGACAGAGCTACGAGCAGTACTTC; cdr3_aa: CASSGGQSYEQYF
d_call: .; cdr3_length: 11; v_call: TRBV7-2; clone_size: .; j_call: TRBJ2-1; cdr3_nt: TGTGCCAGCAGCCTATGGAATGAGCAGTTCTTC; cdr3_aa: CASSLWNEQFF
d_call: .; cdr3_length: 18; v_call: TRBV2; clone_size: .; j_call: TRBJ2-1; cdr3_nt: TGTGCCAGCAGTCAGGTAGCGGCCTACGCCTCCTCCTACAATGAGCAGTTCTTC; cdr3_aa: CASSQVAAYASSYNEQFF
d_call: .; cdr3_length: 14; v_call: TRBV28; clone_size: .; j_call: TRBJ1-1; cdr3_nt: TGTGCCAGCAGTTTGGTCATAAGGAACACTGAAGCTTTCTTT; cdr3_aa: CASSLVIRNTEAFF
d_call: .; cdr3_length: 15; v_call: TRBV7-3; clone_size: few; j_call: TRBJ2-2; cdr3_nt: TGTGCCAGCAGCTTAAATGGGGGTTTCACCGGGGAGCTGTTTTTT; cdr3_aa: CASSLNGGFTGELFF
d_call: .; cdr3_length: 16; v_call: TRBV7-9; clone_size: .; j_call: TRBJ2-5; cdr3_nt: TGTGCCAGCAGCTTATCTGAGTGGGGGAACCAAGAGACCCAGTACTTC; cdr3_aa: CASSLSEWGNQETQYF
d_call: TRBD1; cdr3_length: 14; v_call: TRBV9; clone_size: many; j_call: TRBJ2-7; cdr3_nt: TGTGCCAGCAGCCCCGGGACAGTCTCCTACGAGCAGTACTTC; cdr3_aa: CASSPGTVSYEQYF
d_call: TRBD1; cdr3_length: 16; v_call: TRBV11-2; clone_size: .; j_call: TRBJ1-1; cdr3_nt: TGTGCCAGCAGCTTAGGACGCAGGGGGCAGGACACTGAAGCTTTCTTT; cdr3_aa: CASSLGRRGQDTEAFF
d_call: .; cdr3_length: 12; v_call: TRBV29-1; clone_size: many; j_call: TRBJ1-1; cdr3_nt: TGCAGCGCTATGACGGAGAACACTGAAGCTTTCTTT; cdr3_aa: CSAMTENTEAFF
d_call: .; cdr3_length: 14; v_call: TRBV4-1; clone_size: .; j_call: TRBJ1-2; cdr3_nt: TGCGCCAGCAGCCAAGCCGCCATCGGCTATGGCTACACCTTC; cdr3_aa: CASSQAAIGYGYTF
d_call: TRBD2; cdr3_length: 15; v_call: TRBV5-4; clone_size: few; j_call: TRBJ2-7; cdr3_nt: TGTGCCAGCAGCAACATAGCGGGAGAGATTTACGAGCAGTACTTC; cdr3_aa: CASSNIAGEIYEQYF
d_call: TRBD1; cdr3_length: 17; v_call: TRBV4-1; clone_size: few; j_call: TRBJ1-4; cdr3_nt: TGCGCCAGCAGCCAAGAAAGGGGGACAGGGACTAATGAAAAACTGTTTTTT; cdr3_aa: CASSQERGTGTNEKLFF
d_call: TRBD2; cdr3_length: 16; v_call: TRBV4-2; clone_size: few; j_call: TRBJ2-7; cdr3_nt: TGTGCCAGCAGCCACGCCCTAGGAGAGCGGGGCTACGAGCAGTACTTC; cdr3_aa: CASSHALGERGYEQYF
d_call: TRBD2; cdr3_length: 16; v_call: TRBV11-2; clone_size: few; j_call: TRBJ2-5; cdr3_nt: TGTGCCAGCAGCTTAGTGGTAGCGGGGAGACAAGAGACCCAGTACTTC; cdr3_aa: CASSLVVAGRQETQYF
d_call: TRBD2; cdr3_length: 16; v_call: TRBV12-3/TRBV12-4; clone_size: .; j_call: TRBJ2-5; cdr3_nt: TGTGCCAGCAGCCCCACTAGCGGGGCAAAGTCGGAGACCCAGTACTTC; cdr3_aa: CASSPTSGAKSETQYF
d_call: .; cdr3_length: 12; v_call: TRBV29-1; clone_size: few; j_call: TRBJ2-3; cdr3_nt: TGCAGCGTAGTAGTTCCCCCCGATACGCAGTATTTT; cdr3_aa: CSVVVPPDTQYF
d_call: .; cdr3_length: 15; v_call: TRBV27; clone_size: few; j_call: TRBJ2-7; cdr3_nt: TGTGCCAGCAGTTTGGGTGGAAGACCCTCCTACGAGCAGTACTTC; cdr3_aa: CASSLGGRPSYEQYF
d_call: .; cdr3_length: 14; v_call: TRBV20-1; clone_size: few; j_call: TRBJ2-3; cdr3_nt: TGCAGTGCTAACAGGGATCTTTCAGCAGATACGCAGTATTTT; cdr3_aa: CSANRDLSADTQYF
d_call: TRBD2; cdr3_length: 17; v_call: TRBV5-5; clone_size: many; j_call: TRBJ2-2; cdr3_nt: TGTGCCAGCAGCTGGGGACTAGCGGGAGGAATGGCCGGGGAGCTGTTTTTT; cdr3_aa: CASSWGLAGGMAGELFF
d_call: TRBD1; cdr3_length: 15; v_call: TRBV7-9; clone_size: few; j_call: TRBJ2-5; cdr3_nt: TGTGCCAGCAGCACCGGGACAGGGGGCCTAGAGACCCAGTACTTC; cdr3_aa: CASSTGTGGLETQYF
d_call: .; cdr3_length: 14; v_call: TRBV4-2; clone_size: few; j_call: TRBJ2-7; cdr3_nt: TGTGCCAGCAGCCAAGGTATTAGCGGTTACGAGCAGTACTTC; cdr3_aa: CASSQGISGYEQYF
d_call: .; cdr3_length: 11; v_call: TRBV12-3/TRBV12-4; clone_size: many; j_call: TRBJ2-7; cdr3_nt: TGTGCCAGCAGTTCGCTCTACGAGCAGTACTTC; cdr3_aa: CASSSLYEQYF
d_call: TRBD1; cdr3_length: 14; v_call: TRBV5-8; clone_size: .; j_call: TRBJ2-5; cdr3_nt: TGTGCCAGCAGCTTTACAGGGGGCCGAGAGACCCAGTACTTC; cdr3_aa: CASSFTGGRETQYF
d_call: .; cdr3_length: 14; v_call: TRBV4-1; clone_size: .; j_call: TRBJ1-1; cdr3_nt: TGCGCCAGCAGCCAAGAAGGTCGGGCTAGAGAAGCTTTCTTT; cdr3_aa: CASSQEGRAREAFF
d_call: .; cdr3_length: 13; v_call: TRBV13; clone_size: .; j_call: TRBJ2-3; cdr3_nt: TGTGCCAGCAGCTCCCCCTTAGTGGGTACGCAGTATTTT; cdr3_aa: CASSSPLVGTQYF
d_call: .; cdr3_length: 12; v_call: TRBV7-9; clone_size: many; j_call: TRBJ2-7; cdr3_nt: TGTGCCAGCAGCGGGGACTTCTACGAGCAGTACTTC; cdr3_aa: CASSGDFYEQYF
d_call: .; cdr3_length: 15; v_call: TRBV29-1; clone_size: many; j_call: TRBJ2-6; cdr3_nt: TGCAGCGCGAGGGAACAGACCTCTGGGGCCAACGTCCTGACTTTC; cdr3_aa: CSAREQTSGANVLTF
d_call: .; cdr3_length: 14; v_call: TRBV12-3/TRBV12-4; clone_size: few; j_call: TRBJ1-2; cdr3_nt: TGTGCCAGCAGTTTCGGGCCGGGGGACTATGGCTACACCTTC; cdr3_aa: CASSFGPGDYGYTF
d_call: TRBD1; cdr3_length: 15; v_call: TRBV15; clone_size: .; j_call: TRBJ2-7; cdr3_nt: TGTGCCACCAGCCACACCGGGACAGATCCCTACGAGCAGTACTTC; cdr3_aa: CATSHTGTDPYEQYF
d_call: .; cdr3_length: 12; v_call: TRBV27; clone_size: few; j_call: TRBJ2-2; cdr3_nt: TGTGCCAGCTCTTCAGGCTACGGGGAGCTGTTTTTT; cdr3_aa: CASSSGYGELFF
d_call: .; cdr3_length: 14; v_call: TRBV12-3/TRBV12-4; clone_size: few; j_call: TRBJ1-5; cdr3_nt: TGTGCCAGCAGTTTCGGGGACCGCGGGCAGCCCCAGCATTTT; cdr3_aa: CASSFGDRGQPQHF
d_call: .; cdr3_length: 18; v_call: TRBV11-1; clone_size: .; j_call: TRBJ2-5; cdr3_nt: TGTGCCAGCAGCCCCCTTTTGGGACCGGGACCTGGGAAAGAGACCCAGTACTTC; cdr3_aa: CASSPLLGPGPGKETQYF
d_call: .; cdr3_length: 11; v_call: TRBV10-3; clone_size: .; j_call: TRBJ1-1; cdr3_nt: TGTGCCATCAGTGGGGGCACTGAAGCTTTCTTT; cdr3_aa: CAISGGTEAFF
d_call: TRBD2; cdr3_length: 16; v_call: TRBV20-1; clone_size: few; j_call: TRBJ2-1; cdr3_nt: TGCAGTGCTAGAGATCCGGGAGAGCGGGGGGGCAATGAGCAGTTCTTC; cdr3_aa: CSARDPGERGGNEQFF
d_call: TRBD1; cdr3_length: 14; v_call: TRBV23-1; clone_size: few; j_call: TRBJ2-7; cdr3_nt: TGCGCCAGCACTTACCGGGACAGGGGCTACGAGCAGTACTTC; cdr3_aa: CASTYRDRGYEQYF
d_call: TRBD1; cdr3_length: 18; v_call: TRBV28; clone_size: .; j_call: TRBJ2-7; cdr3_nt: TGTGCCAGCAGTTCACCGCAAACGAGAGGACAGGGAGGCTACGAGCAGTACTTC; cdr3_aa: CASSSPQTRGQGGYEQYF
d_call: TRBD1; cdr3_length: 15; v_call: TRBV27; clone_size: few; j_call: TRBJ2-1; cdr3_nt: TGTGCCAGCAGTGGACAGGAAACACTGCCGGATGAGCAGTTCTTC; cdr3_aa: CASSGQETLPDEQFF
d_call: .; cdr3_length: 15; v_call: TRBV4-1; clone_size: few; j_call: TRBJ2-7; cdr3_nt: TGCGCCAGCAGCCAAGAGCGGAGGAGCTCCTACGAGCAGTACTTC; cdr3_aa: CASSQERRSSYEQYF
d_call: TRBD1; cdr3_length: 17; v_call: TRBV7-2; clone_size: .; j_call: TRBJ1-6; cdr3_nt: TGTGCCAGCAGCTCCATCGCCGGGACAGGGGACGATTCACCCCTCCACTTT; cdr3_aa: CASSSIAGTGDDSPLHF
d_call: TRBD2; cdr3_length: 14; v_call: TRBV7-2; clone_size: .; j_call: TRBJ2-7; cdr3_nt: TGTGCCAGCAGCTTAGGAGCGGGGATTTACGAGCAGTACTTC; cdr3_aa: CASSLGAGIYEQYF
d_call: TRBD2; cdr3_length: 16; v_call: TRBV7-6; clone_size: .; j_call: TRBJ2-1; cdr3_nt: TGTGCCAGCTGCTTAGCGGCTAGCGGAGCCTACAATGAGCAGTTCTTC; cdr3_aa: CASCLAASGAYNEQFF
d_call: TRBD1; cdr3_length: 14; v_call: TRBV6-2/TRBV6-3; clone_size: .; j_call: TRBJ1-1; cdr3_nt: TGTGCCAGCAGTTACCCAGGGGGCAAAGCTGAAGCTTTCTTT; cdr3_aa: CASSYPGGKAEAFF
d_call: .; cdr3_length: 13; v_call: TRBV7-9; clone_size: few; j_call: TRBJ2-5; cdr3_nt: TGTGCCAGCAGCTACCTAGGATTAGAGACCCAGTACTTC; cdr3_aa: CASSYLGLETQYF
d_call: .; cdr3_length: 16; v_call: TRBV6-4; clone_size: few; j_call: TRBJ2-6; cdr3_nt: TGTGCCAGCAGTGCAACAGGAGGGGCTGGGGCCAACGTCCTGACTTTC; cdr3_aa: CASSATGGAGANVLTF
d_call: .; cdr3_length: 13; v_call: TRBV24-1; clone_size: few; j_call: TRBJ2-5; cdr3_nt: TGTGCCACCAGAAGTTCGGGGAGAGAGACCCAGTACTTC; cdr3_aa: CATRSSGRETQYF
d_call: TRBD2; cdr3_length: 19; v_call: TRBV9; clone_size: few; j_call: TRBJ2-2; cdr3_nt: TGTGCCAGCAGCTCCACGACTAGCGGGGGGCCCGGACGTGTTGGGGAGCTGTTTTTT; cdr3_aa: CASSSTTSGGPGRVGELFF
d_call: TRBD2; cdr3_length: 17; v_call: TRBV3-1; clone_size: .; j_call: TRBJ2-3; cdr3_nt: TGTGCCAGCAGCCAAGCTGTTGCTAGCGGGAGGGCAGATACGCAGTATTTT; cdr3_aa: CASSQAVASGRADTQYF
d_call: TRBD2; cdr3_length: 15; v_call: TRBV6-2/TRBV6-3; clone_size: .; j_call: TRBJ2-1; cdr3_nt: TGTGCCAGCAGTTACAGGCGGGAGGGGAGCGATGAGCAGTTCTTC; cdr3_aa: CASSYRREGSDEQFF
d_call: TRBD2; cdr3_length: 15; v_call: TRBV6-2/TRBV6-3; clone_size: .; j_call: TRBJ2-2; cdr3_nt: TGTGCCAGCAGTTCGGCTAGCGGATACACCGGGGAGCTGTTTTTT; cdr3_aa: CASSSASGYTGELFF